Described below is a single T cell receptor (beta chain) sequence and its context. The antigen is not known. The record originates from a study of T cell responses to AZD1222 COVID-19 vaccine. Across the study: Recipients boosted at about 4 weeks or about 12 weeks are pooled.

Sequenced by immunoSEQ multiplex PCR; TCRdb stores in-frame clones only, minus some. Of tens of thousands of clones in the sample, approximately 92% were seen once. Trimming removed 2 bases from V and 1 base from J, with 11 bases in between. Germline loops: CDR1 MDHEN, CDR2 SYDVKM. CDR3 size: 15 residues. The study's findings and limits: Seropositive at baseline were only six AZD1222 recipients. Nearly half of spike-specific TCRs reportedly target unmutated variant regions. Dominant at 160-218 and 743-854, vaccine-associated CD4 TCRs also spanned spike.

The TCR originated in an adult in good health. This chain joins TRBV28 and TRBJ1-1; D is possibly TRBD1 (5 bases). The material sequenced was peripheral blood, taken on day 0 of AZD1222 vaccination. In DNA form, the CDR3 reads TGTGCCAGCAGTTTACGGCTGGGGACGAACACTGAAGCTTTCTTT. Protein: CASSLRLGTNTEAFF.